These T cell receptor beta chains were read from a single sample in a study of T cell repertoires in cytomegalovirus infection. For these receptors, no antigen is known. TCRdb re-analysed the reads in MiXCR, keeping a single row per CDR3 protein. The sample has about 350,000 distinct CDR3 sequences, approximately 30% seen once. Sample: cultured PBMCs, taken from culture after CMV antigen stimulation. Every receptor here comes from a human donor in good health (CMV status not recorded). Some clones in this sample may be carry-over from other donors' samples. Both conserved end residues are part of each CDR3. D genes are given only for firm matches. The listing skips clone size in some rows; elsewhere it reads once, few, many or a size class.

cdr3_length,v_call,d_call,clone_size,j_call,cdr3_aa,cdr3_nt
15,TRBV7-2,-,few,TRBJ1-6,CASSPLTGYNSPLHF,TGTGCCAGCAGCCCCCTGACAGGTTACAATTCACCCCTCCACTTT
13,TRBV20-1,-,-,TRBJ1-1,CSAREGLNTEAFF,TGCAGTGCTAGAGAAGGCCTGAACACTGAAGCTTTCTTT
13,TRBV11-3,-,-,TRBJ2-5,CASSLMGRETQYF,TGTGCCAGCAGCTTAATGGGGCGAGAGACCCAGTACTTC
18,TRBV6-2/TRBV6-3,-,-,TRBJ2-1,CASSYFPRQAGTYNEQFF,TGTGCCAGCAGTTACTTCCCCCGTCAAGCTGGGACCTACAATGAGCAGTTCTTC
18,TRBV6-8,TRBD2,-,TRBJ2-1,CASSYSASGRAFYNEQFF,TGTGCCAGCAGTTACTCCGCTAGCGGGAGGGCTTTCTACAATGAGCAGTTCTTC
15,TRBV28,-,-,TRBJ1-1,CASSPTATAGTEAFF,TGTGCCAGCAGCCCAACGGCAACAGCGGGCACTGAAGCTTTCTTT
14,TRBV5-6,-,few,TRBJ1-2,CASSFPGSDYGYTF,TGTGCCAGCAGCTTTCCGGGTTCCGACTATGGCTACACCTTC
16,TRBV12-3/TRBV12-4,-,-,TRBJ1-5,CASSYRQGIGNQPQHF,TGTGCCAGCAGTTATAGGCAGGGGATCGGCAATCAGCCCCAGCATTTT
14,TRBV7-2,-,many,TRBJ2-1,CASSSTRGHNEQFF,TGTGCCAGCAGCTCCACTAGAGGCCACAATGAGCAGTTCTTC
15,TRBV28,TRBD1,few,TRBJ2-7,CASSLAGGAVHEQYF,TGTGCCAGCAGTTTAGCAGGGGGCGCTGTCCACGAGCAGTACTTC
15,TRBV4-1,TRBD1,few,TRBJ2-3,CASSRLQGRGDTQYF,TGCGCCAGCAGCCGCTTACAGGGGCGTGGGGATACGCAGTATTTT
16,TRBV5-3,-,-,TRBJ2-6,CASRPGQNSGANVLTF,TGTGCCAGCAGACCTGGACAGAACTCTGGGGCCAACGTCCTGACTTTC
15,TRBV6-5,TRBD2,-,TRBJ2-7,CASSYSSGSIHEQYF,TGTGCCAGCAGTTACTCCAGCGGGAGTATCCACGAGCAGTACTTC
19,TRBV27,TRBD1,-,TRBJ2-6,CASSVGLLRRGPGANVLTF,TGTGCCAGCAGTGTGGGCCTACTAAGAAGGGGGCCTGGGGCCAACGTCCTGACTTTC
14,TRBV7-9,-,-,TRBJ2-4,CASSFAAGKNIQYF,TGTGCCAGCAGCTTCGCGGCGGGAAAAAACATTCAGTACTTC
15,TRBV6-6,TRBD1,-,TRBJ1-1,CASSKRQGASTEAFF,TGTGCCAGCAGTAAAAGACAGGGGGCGAGTACTGAAGCTTTCTTT
14,TRBV27,-,few,TRBJ2-5,CASSFDRETETQYF,TGTGCCAGCAGTTTCGACCGCGAAACGGAGACCCAGTACTTC
17,TRBV7-9,TRBD2,-,TRBJ2-1,CASSLPTGSGIVNEQFF,TGTGCCAGCAGCTTACCTACGGGTAGCGGGATTGTCAATGAGCAGTTCTTC
17,TRBV7-2,TRBD2,many,TRBJ2-5,CASSIGLAGGFGETQYF,TGTGCCAGCAGCATCGGACTAGCGGGAGGTTTCGGGGAGACCCAGTACTTC
13,TRBV30,-,-,TRBJ1-1,CAWSSGAGTEVFF,TGTGCCTGGAGTTCGGGGGCAGGTACTGAAGTTTTCTTT
13,TRBV10-3,-,few,TRBJ2-5,CAISDAGEKTQYF,TGTGCCATCAGTGACGCGGGTGAAAAGACCCAGTACTTC
16,TRBV7-8,-,many,TRBJ2-1,CASSLANTLAYNEQFF,TGTGCCAGCAGCTTAGCGAATACACTCGCCTACAATGAGCAGTTCTTC